The 28 T cell receptor beta chains below were found in one sample sequenced in a study of blood T cell repertoires in COVID-19 (dated by TCRdb to the early 2020s). Receptor libraries were prepared by the immunoSEQ multiplex PCR assay. As stored in TCRdb, this immuneACCESS dataset retains in-frame rearrangements with V and J assigned. A fraction of the clones does not appear; measured against another copy, unresolved V genes explain less than half of the discrepancy, and the remainder lacks a known reason. Recorded for this sample are around 88,000 clones; roughly 90% of them occurred a single time. The top ten hold just under 3% of the sample. Specimen: peripheral blood. All receptors derive from a woman of 80 years or more with acute or convalescent COVID-19.

The CDR3 DNA reads TGTGCCAGCAGTTTCCGGGCGGGTGATCAGCCCCAGCATTTT. Translated: CASSFRAGDQPQHF. The genes are TRBV27 and TRBJ1-5; D is ambiguous. The CDR3 is made up of 14 amino acids. With 3 bases removed from V and 5 bases from J, the gap between germline ends came to 11 bases. Germline V gene data show CDR1 as MNHEY and CDR2 as SMNVEV (reference sequence).

The chain combines TRBV28 with TRBJ1-5; D uncertain. The CDR3 totals 12 residues. Trimming left V 2 bases short and J 6 bases short, with 5 bases between. Germline-derived CDR1 and CDR2 are MDHEN and SYDVKM. The CDR3 protein is CASSLVAQPQHF. Here the CDR3 DNA reads TGTGCCAGCAGTTTAGTAGCTCAGCCCCAGCATTTT.

The chain carries TRBV9 and TRBJ2-4, with 10 bases aligning to TRBD2. With V trimmed by 0 bases and J by 9 bases, 9 bases remained unmatched. The CDR3 sequence is 16 residues long. CDR1 is SGDLS, CDR2 YYNGEE, per germline. The CDR3 nucleotides read TGTGCCAGCAGCGTAGGTCCTAGCGGGAGTGCGAGCATTCAGTACTTC. Translating gives CASSVGPSGSASIQYF.

The chain links TRBV19 to TRBJ1-2, with a possible D match to TRBD1 (6 bases). Per germline, CDR1 LNHDA and CDR2 SQIVND (reference sequence). The CDR3 consists of 14 residues. V shed 7 bases and J shed 5 bases, with 17 bases lying between them. For the CDR3, the DNA is TGTGCCAGTAAAGCAGCAGGGGATAGATATGGCTACACCTTC. Amino acid sequence: CASKAAGDRYGYTF.

The J gene is TRBJ1-5, the V gene TRBV19; D is uncertain. Trimming shortened V by 3 bases and J by 0 bases, and 6 bases separated the two germline ends. The CDR3 consists of 14 residues. Germline V gene data show CDR1 as LNHDA and CDR2 as SQIVND (reference sequence). DNA for the CDR3: TGTGCCAGTAGTATCATCTATAGCAATCAGCCCCAGCATTTT. It yields the protein CASSIIYSNQPQHF.

V is TRBV2 and J is TRBJ1-2; 10 positions agree with TRBD1. The CDR3 runs to 15 residues. Germline V gene data show CDR1 as SNHLY and CDR2 as FYNNEI. The junction had 4 bases not matched to a gene; V was cut back by 2 bases and J by 4 bases. CDR3 in amino acids: CASSELGQGIYGYTF. CDR3 coding DNA: TGTGCCAGCAGTGAATTGGGACAGGGGATCTATGGCTACACCTTC.

V usage is TRBV18 and J usage is TRBJ1-2, with D tentatively TRBD1 (6 bases). V dropped 3 bases and J dropped 4 bases, with 12 bases sitting between them. The CDR3 has 14 amino acids. The V gene's germline CDR1 is KGHSH and CDR2 LQKENI. Here the CDR3 reads CASSPGQGSYGYTF. CDR3 in DNA: TGTGCCAGCTCACCGGGGCAGGGGAGCTATGGCTACACCTTC.

V gene TRBV5-1 combines with J gene TRBJ2-1; D gene ambiguous. CDR1 and CDR2 from the germline V gene are SGHRS and YFSETQ. Trimming stripped 3 bases from V and 0 bases from J, with 13 bases between. This CDR3 region has 16 residues. The CDR3 spells CASSSSQPGSYNEQFF. The CDR3 DNA reads TGCGCCAGCAGCTCCAGCCAGCCGGGCTCCTACAATGAGCAGTTCTTC.

The rearrangement uses TRBV5-5 and TRBJ2-1; TRBD1 agrees at 11 bases. This CDR3 has 17 amino acids. Trimming at V came to 6 bases and at J to 7 bases, leaving 15 bases not matched to a gene. Germline CDR1 reads SGHKS; CDR2 reads YYEKEE (reference sequence). The DNA of the CDR3 is TGTGCCAGCACCCCTACACCCGGACAGGGGGCAGGGAATGAGCAGTTCTTC. Residues: CASTPTPGQGAGNEQFF.

The chain carries TRBV7-3 and TRBJ2-1; TRBD2 matches 8 bases. Germline values: CDR1 SGHTA, CDR2 FQGTGA. The ends lost 5 bases at V and 6 bases at J; junction bases unmatched: 9. This CDR3 has 15 residues. CDR3 in amino acids: CASSLFGTRGNEQFF. The CDR3 nucleotides read TGTGCCAGCAGCCTTTTCGGGACTAGGGGCAATGAGCAGTTCTTC.

In this sample, this clone turned up a few times. V usage is TRBV28 and J usage is TRBJ2-3, with 10 bases lining up with TRBD2. The CDR3 is made up of 22 amino acids. V shed 3 bases and J 0 bases; nucleotides not matched to a gene: 21. Germline CDR1 and CDR2: MDHEN and SYDVKM. CDR3 region: CASSLAPGLAQSGHTSTDTQYF. The CDR3 DNA reads TGTGCCAGCAGTTTGGCTCCGGGACTAGCGCAGTCAGGGCATACTAGCACAGATACGCAGTATTTT. The variable domain in full, completed from reference TRBV28 and TRBJ2-3, reads DVKVTQSSRYLVKRTGEKVFLECVQDMDHENMFWYRQDPGLGLRLIYFSYDVKMKEKGDIPEGYSVSREKKERFSLILESASTNQTSMYLCASSLAPGLAQSGHTSTDTQYFGPGTRLTVL.

CDR3 nucleotides: TGTGCCAGCAGGCGACAGGGGGTCGGGTACACTGAAGCTTTCTTT. Its protein product is CASRRQGVGYTEAFF. The chain couples TRBV2 to TRBJ1-1; TRBD1 aligns across 9 bases. Germline CDR1 reads SNHLY; CDR2 reads FYNNEI. Trimming cost V 6 bases and J 3 bases; bases outside gene matches: 8. The CDR3 is 15 amino acids.

This clone was detected only a few times. V is TRBV28 and J is TRBJ1-5; no clear D. V lost 5 bases and J lost 1, with 9 bases in between. The CDR3 has 14 residues. Germline CDR1 reads MDHEN; CDR2 reads SYDVKM. CDR3 protein: CASSPTLSNQPQHF. The CDR3 DNA is TGTGCCAGCAGTCCTACTTTAAGCAATCAGCCCCAGCATTTT.

The chain combines TRBV19 with TRBJ1-2, with a possible D match to TRBD1 (6 bases). The CDR3 runs 16 residues. The ends were cut back, 5 bases at V and 2 bases at J, with 18 bases in the middle. Germline CDR1 reads LNHDA; CDR2 reads SQIVND (reference sequence). The CDR3 reads CASSPHRQDRNYGYTF. The CDR3 DNA reads TGTGCCAGTAGTCCTCACAGACAGGATAGGAACTATGGCTACACCTTC.

This clone was observed a single time. The CDR3, as DNA: TGTGCCAGCAGTTACAGACCGGGCGAGCAGTACTTC. Protein: CASSYRPGEQYF. This sequence joins TRBV6-5 and TRBJ2-7; D call uncertain. This CDR3 comprises 12 residues. CDR1 is MNHEY, CDR2 SVGAGI, per germline. Trimming stripped 2 bases from V and 6 bases from J, with 8 bases between.

This clone was observed a handful of times. J is TRBJ1-4 and V is TRBV4-1; the match to TRBD1 covers 7 bases. The V gene end was trimmed by 0 bases and the J gene end by 6 bases; junction bases not matched to a gene: 4. Germline V gene lookup returns CDR1 MGHRA and CDR2 YSYEKL. CDR3 length: 15 amino acids. The CDR3: CASSQELDRDEKLFF. In DNA, the CDR3 is TGCGCCAGCAGCCAAGAATTAGACAGGGATGAAAAACTGTTTTTT.

The chain links TRBV19 to TRBJ2-6; D might be TRBD2 (5 bases). The germline V gene encodes CDR1 LNHDA and CDR2 SQIVND (reference sequence). The CDR3 covers 17 residues. The V end was cut by 3 bases, the J end by 0 bases, with 12 bases between. In nucleotides, the CDR3 is TGTGCCAGTAGTATCGACGGGGTCCTCTCTGGGGCCAACGTCCTGACTTTC. Amino acids: CASSIDGVLSGANVLTF.

The chain links TRBV6-6 to TRBJ1-5, with a tentative D call TRBD1 (6 bases). The CDR3 length is 13 residues. V dropped 5 bases and J dropped 4 bases, with 9 bases sitting between them. Germline CDR1 MNHNY, CDR2 SVGAGI (reference sequence). CDR3 region: CASSITGNQPQHF. The DNA of the CDR3 is TGTGCCAGCAGTATAACAGGGAATCAGCCCCAGCATTTT.

This clone was counted a single time. V and J are TRBV5-1 and TRBJ2-2; no clear D. V lost 4 bases, J lost 9 bases, and 13 bases lay in between. Germline CDR1 SGHRS, CDR2 YFSETQ. The CDR3 has 13 amino acids. Here the CDR3 reads CASSPGVSRELFF. CDR3 in DNA: TGCGCCAGCAGCCCTGGAGTCTCCCGGGAGCTGTTTTTT.

The chain's CDR3 is CASSKGGSNTEAFF. The DNA of the CDR3 is TGTGCCAGCAGTAAAGGGGGCTCTAACACTGAAGCTTTCTTT. The J gene is TRBJ1-1, the V gene TRBV11-3; 7 nucleotides align to TRBD1. CDR3 length: 14 residues. Germline CDR1 reads SGHNT; CDR2 reads YENEEA. V shed 6 bases and J 2 bases; nucleotides not matched to a gene: 6.

The chain carries TRBV25-1 and TRBJ2-3, with a weak D call TRBD2 (5 bases). CDR1 and CDR2 (germline): MGHDK, SYGVNS. Between the trimmed V and J ends, which lost 1 base and 1 base, there was a span of 12 bases. The CDR3 has 16 residues. The CDR3 protein is CASSEFVGVRTDTQYF. The DNA for the CDR3 is TGTGCCAGCAGTGAATTTGTGGGAGTCCGCACAGATACGCAGTATTTT.

With regard to this clone: One end of the junction is discordant with germline, which a read error may explain. The chain employs TRBV6-5 and TRBJ1-4; TRBD1 agrees at 9 bases. The germline V gene encodes CDR1 MNHEY and CDR2 SVGAGI. The CDR3 loop spans 13 amino acids. In nucleotides, the CDR3 is TGTGCCAGCAGAGCCCGGGACAGGGTCCCACTAGATTTT. This translates into CASRARDRVPLDF.

The chain carries TRBV6-1 and TRBJ1-2; D is uncertain. CDR1 is MNHNS and CDR2 is SASEGT in the germline V gene. The CDR3 is 13 amino acids. The V gene lost 2 bases and the J gene lost 3 bases, with 7 bases spanning the gap. Here the CDR3 reads CASSETVDYGYTF. The CDR3 bases are TGTGCCAGCAGTGAAACAGTTGACTATGGCTACACCTTC.

In its sample, this clone was seen a few times. V and J are TRBV7-2 and TRBJ1-2; possibly TRBD1 for D (5 bases). The V gene lost 5 bases and the J gene lost 3 bases, with 10 bases spanning the gap. Germline V CDR1 and CDR2: SGHTA, FQGNSA. The CDR3 is 13 residues long. CDR3 DNA sequence: TGTGCCAGCAGCCCAGACAGATACTATGGCTACACCTTC. Residues: CASSPDRYYGYTF.

The CDR3 DNA sequence: TGCAGCGTTGGAGGACTGGGTGAGCAGTTCTTC. It codes for CSVGGLGEQFF. The chain is built from TRBV29-1 and TRBJ2-1; tentatively, D is TRBD2 (5 bases). Deletions cut 4 bases from V and 9 bases from J, with 10 bases between. The germline gives CDR1 SQVTM, CDR2 ANQGSEA. The CDR3 runs to 11 residues.

This CDR3 reads CASSLLGGETQYF. CDR3 DNA: TGTGCCAGCAGCTTATTGGGGGGGGAGACCCAGTACTTC. The chain uses TRBV7-8 and TRBJ2-5; the match to TRBD2 covers 7 bases. Germline loops: CDR1 SGHVS, CDR2 FQNEAQ. V lost 2 bases to trimming and J lost 5 bases; unmatched junction nucleotides: 2. This CDR3 has 13 residues.

The chain recombines TRBV24-1 with TRBJ2-2; D call uncertain. The V end was cut by 3 bases, the J end by 1 base, with 11 bases between. Germline CDR1 KGHDR, CDR2 SFDVKD. This CDR3 region has 16 residues. CDR3 amino acids: CATSDATTGNTGELFF. As DNA, the CDR3 is TGTGCCACCAGTGATGCTACGACTGGGAACACCGGGGAGCTGTTTTTT.

The chain carries TRBV20-1 and TRBJ1-1; D is perhaps TRBD1 (5 bases). Germline V gene lookup returns CDR1 DFQATT and CDR2 SNEGSKA (reference sequence). Deletions cut 3 bases from V and 4 bases from J, with 15 bases between. The CDR3 is made up of 14 amino acids. The DNA of the CDR3 is TGCAGTGCTAGTCCCCCAGGGTATGGCACTGAAGCTTTCTTT. As protein: CSASPPGYGTEAFF.